This is a list of T cell receptor beta chains from one sample in a study of T cells after yellow fever vaccination. TCRdb re-derived calls from the 5' RACE reads in MiXCR, one entry per CDR3 protein. The data contain some 560,000 distinct CDR3 sequences, roughly 17% of them singletons. Source: PBMCs, taken around 5 days after the first yellow fever vaccination. These receptors were taken from a man aged 18-30 years who received the YFV17D yellow fever vaccine. The conserved cysteine and the conserved F or W are not part of the CDR3 here.

TRBV9	TRBJ2-1	ASNRGGYNEQF
TRBV27	TRBJ2-3	ASSPDFGDTQY
TRBV6-5	TRBJ1-2	ASSYSSGINYGYT
TRBV20-1	TRBJ1-6	SARERGRARNSPLH
TRBV6-5	TRBJ2-6	ASRWRQGLNSGANVLT
TRBV7-6	TRBJ2-1	ASSRYRAGTYNEQF
TRBV14	TRBJ2-1	ASSQVQGGPNEQF
TRBV6-6	TRBJ1-5	ASQIGGRQPQH
TRBV19	TRBJ1-5	ASTWTEYSNQPQH
TRBV25-1	TRBJ2-2	ASERGYTGELF
TRBV20-1	TRBJ1-6	SAQGGRALYSPLH
TRBV28	TRBJ1-5	ATSLGYSNQPQH
TRBV5-4	TRBJ1-6	ASSLDRPPNSPLH
TRBV7-9	TRBJ1-2	ASSVGDGYT
TRBV9	TRBJ2-5	ASSVTPAQETQY
TRBV7-2	TRBJ1-6	ASSRRGGNSPLH
TRBV7-2	TRBJ2-5	ASSSSGTGRETQY
TRBV12-1	TRBJ1-1	ASSAMSGDEAF
TRBV5-1	TRBJ1-1	ASSLVPGQGTEAF
TRBV6-5	TRBJ1-1	ASSYAAGFEAF
TRBV19	TRBJ2-2	ASSEYWLNTGELF
TRBV29-1	TRBJ1-2	SVDRGLKGHT
TRBV29-1	TRBJ1-2	SVDTTGSGYGYT
TRBV7-9	TRBJ1-2	ASHRDSNYGYT
TRBV9	TRBJ1-1	ASSVGRGLISTEAF
TRBV7-9	TRBJ1-1	ASSLATGERTEAF
TRBV4-1	TRBJ1-2	ASSQEGQGPYGYT
TRBV3-1	TRBJ2-2	ASSHTGELF
TRBV12-3/TRBV12-4	TRBJ2-5	ASRPQPVETQY
TRBV6-1	TRBJ1-2	ASSWDPGTALANYGYT
TRBV29-1	TRBJ2-5	SVEVRGQAQETQY
TRBV5-1	TRBJ1-3	ASSFEGNPRGNTIY
TRBV5-4	TRBJ2-1	ASSPPGGPWNEQF
TRBV7-2	TRBJ1-1	ASSPRGAGRVAEAF
TRBV11-2	TRBJ2-5	ASSLVGARRMYQETQY
TRBV19	TRBJ2-3	ASSRGQEPLTQY
TRBV18	TRBJ2-7	ASSQGTTYEQY
TRBV10-2	TRBJ2-1	ASTLYTGLSDEQF
TRBV20-1	TRBJ1-5	SARDATGFQPQH
TRBV6-1	TRBJ2-5	ASSGQVQETQY
TRBV7-9	TRBJ2-3	ASRPRQGAASWDTQY
TRBV20-1	TRBJ1-6	SAEQSGPNSPLH
TRBV4-2	TRBJ1-6	ASSHKQGPESPLH
TRBV4-2	TRBJ2-3	ASSPTGRTDTQY
TRBV20-1	TRBJ2-7	SARGGGAYEQY
TRBV7-9	TRBJ2-5	ASRVAGKETQY
TRBV20-1	TRBJ1-2	SASSDSLYGYT
TRBV18	TRBJ2-4	ASSPPIGTGYIQY
TRBV3-1	TRBJ2-1	ASSYTGSSYNEQF
TRBV18	TRBJ2-7	ASSSIMDRPYEQY
TRBV12-3/TRBV12-4	TRBJ2-6	ASSYDRGAGANVLT
TRBV4-2	TRBJ1-5	ASSQDVVNSNQPQH